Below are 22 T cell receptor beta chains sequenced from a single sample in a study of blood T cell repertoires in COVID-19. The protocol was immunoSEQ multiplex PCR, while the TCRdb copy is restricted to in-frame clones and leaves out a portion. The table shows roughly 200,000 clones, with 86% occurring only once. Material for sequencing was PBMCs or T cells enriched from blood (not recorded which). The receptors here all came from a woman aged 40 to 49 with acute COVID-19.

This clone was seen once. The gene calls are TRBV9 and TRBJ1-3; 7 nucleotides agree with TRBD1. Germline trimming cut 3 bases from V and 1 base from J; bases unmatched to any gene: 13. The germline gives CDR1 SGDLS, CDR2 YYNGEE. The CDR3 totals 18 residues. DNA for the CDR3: TGTGCCAGCAGCGCCTCGGGACAGCGCCAGCCATCTGGAAACACCATATATTTT. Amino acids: CASSASGQRQPSGNTIYF.

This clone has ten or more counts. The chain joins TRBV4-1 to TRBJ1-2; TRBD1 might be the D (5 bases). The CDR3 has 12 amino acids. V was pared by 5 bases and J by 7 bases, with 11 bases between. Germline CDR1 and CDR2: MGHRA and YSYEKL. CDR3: CASSYVGGGYTF. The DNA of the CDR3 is TGCGCCAGCAGCTACGTGGGGGGTGGCTACACCTTC.

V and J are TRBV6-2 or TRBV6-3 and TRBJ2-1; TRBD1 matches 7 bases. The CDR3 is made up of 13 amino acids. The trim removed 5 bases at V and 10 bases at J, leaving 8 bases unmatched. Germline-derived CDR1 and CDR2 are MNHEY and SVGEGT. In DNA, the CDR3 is TGTGCCAGCAGTACACCGGGACAGAGAGAGCAGTTCTTC. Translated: CASSTPGQREQFF.

The DNA for the CDR3 is TGTGCCAGTAGTAAGGGACAGGGGAGGTCCGGAAACACCATATATTTT. It yields the protein CASSKGQGRSGNTIYF. This chain uses TRBV19 with TRBJ1-3; 10 bases fit TRBD1. CDR1 LNHDA and CDR2 SQIVND come from the germline V gene (reference sequence). The CDR3 sequence is 16 residues long. V was pared by 4 bases and J by 4 bases, with 7 bases of the junction left unmatched.

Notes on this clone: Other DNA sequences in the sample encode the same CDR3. CDR3 sequence (DNA): TGTGCCAGCAGCTCCTCTTCGGGGACTGAAGCTTTCTTT. Its protein product is CASSSSSGTEAFF. The J gene is TRBJ1-1, the V gene TRBV11-3, with no clear D. The germline gives CDR1 SGHNT, CDR2 YENEEA. Trimming took 4 bases from V and 5 from J, leaving 11 bases between them. The CDR3 covers 13 residues. Variable domain in full (rest from reference TRBV11-3 and TRBJ1-1): EAGVVQSPRYKIIEKKQPVAFWCNPISGHNTLYWYLQNLGQGPELLIRYENEEAVDDSQLPKDRFSAERLKGVDSTLKIQPAELGDSAVYLCASSSSSGTEAFFGQGTRLTVV.

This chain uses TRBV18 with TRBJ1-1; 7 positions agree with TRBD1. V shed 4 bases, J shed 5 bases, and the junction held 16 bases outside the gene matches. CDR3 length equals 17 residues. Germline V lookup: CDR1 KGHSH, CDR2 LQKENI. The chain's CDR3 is CASSREKGPRGRTEAFF. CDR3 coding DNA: TGTGCCAGCTCACGCGAAAAGGGTCCCAGGGGGAGGACTGAAGCTTTCTTT. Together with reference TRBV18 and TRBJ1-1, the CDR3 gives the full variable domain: NAGVMQNPRHLVRRRGQEARLRCSPMKGHSHVYWYRQLPEEGLKFMVYLQKENIIDESGMPKERFSAEFPKEGPSILRIQQVVRGDSAAYFCASSREKGPRGRTEAFFGQGTRLTVV.

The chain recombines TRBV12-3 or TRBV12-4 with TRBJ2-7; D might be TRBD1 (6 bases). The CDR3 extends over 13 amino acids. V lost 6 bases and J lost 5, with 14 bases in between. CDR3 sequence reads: CASSPAQGNEQYF. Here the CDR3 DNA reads TGTGCCAGCAGCCCGGCGCAGGGGAACGAGCAGTACTTC.

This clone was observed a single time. CDR3 nucleotide sequence: TGCGCCAGCAGCCATGCGGACAGGGAAGGTGAAAAACTGTTTTTT. This sequence encodes CASSHADREGEKLFF. The chain employs TRBV4-1 and TRBJ1-4; 8 nucleotides agree with TRBD1. J gave up 7 bases and V 3 bases, and 7 bases lay outside the gene matches. The CDR3 extends over 15 amino acids. Germline V CDR1 and CDR2: MGHRA, YSYEKL.

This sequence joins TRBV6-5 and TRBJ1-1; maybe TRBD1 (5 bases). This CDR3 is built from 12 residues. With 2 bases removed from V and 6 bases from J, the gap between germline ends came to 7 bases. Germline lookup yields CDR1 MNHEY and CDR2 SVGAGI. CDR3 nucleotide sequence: TGTGCCAGCAGTTACGGGGGGTCTGAAGCTTTCTTT. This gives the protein CASSYGGSEAFF.

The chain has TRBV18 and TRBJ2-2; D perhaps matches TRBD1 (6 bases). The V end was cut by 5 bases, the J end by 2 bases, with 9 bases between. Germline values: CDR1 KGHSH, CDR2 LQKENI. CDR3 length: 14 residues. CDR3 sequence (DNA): TGTGCCAGCTCAAGGACAGAAAACACCGGGGAGCTGTTTTTT. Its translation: CASSRTENTGELFF.

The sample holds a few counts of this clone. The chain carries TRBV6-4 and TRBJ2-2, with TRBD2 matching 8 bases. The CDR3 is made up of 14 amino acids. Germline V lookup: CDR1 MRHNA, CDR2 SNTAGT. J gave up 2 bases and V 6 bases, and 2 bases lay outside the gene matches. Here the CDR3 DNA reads TGTGCCAGCAGGGGACTAGTCAACACCGGGGAGCTGTTTTTT. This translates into CASRGLVNTGELFF.

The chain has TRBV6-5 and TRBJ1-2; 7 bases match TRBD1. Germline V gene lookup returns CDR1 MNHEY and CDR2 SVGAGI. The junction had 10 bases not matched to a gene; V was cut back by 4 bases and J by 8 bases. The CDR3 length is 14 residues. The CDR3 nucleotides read TGTGCCAGCAGTTCTGGCAGGGGGTTGAGCGGCTACACCTTC. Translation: CASSSGRGLSGYTF.

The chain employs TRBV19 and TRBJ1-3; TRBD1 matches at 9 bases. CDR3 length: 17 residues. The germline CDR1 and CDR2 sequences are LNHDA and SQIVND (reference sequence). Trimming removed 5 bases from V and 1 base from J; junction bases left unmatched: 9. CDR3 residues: CASSGRTGVGSGNTIYF. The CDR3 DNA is TGTGCCAGTAGTGGGCGGACAGGGGTCGGTTCTGGAAACACCATATATTTT.

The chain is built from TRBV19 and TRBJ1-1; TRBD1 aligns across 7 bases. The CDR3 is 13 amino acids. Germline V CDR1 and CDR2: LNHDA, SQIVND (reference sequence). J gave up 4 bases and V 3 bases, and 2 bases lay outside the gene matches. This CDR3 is CASSIPGGTEAFF. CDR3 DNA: TGTGCCAGTAGTATTCCAGGGGGCACTGAAGCTTTCTTT.

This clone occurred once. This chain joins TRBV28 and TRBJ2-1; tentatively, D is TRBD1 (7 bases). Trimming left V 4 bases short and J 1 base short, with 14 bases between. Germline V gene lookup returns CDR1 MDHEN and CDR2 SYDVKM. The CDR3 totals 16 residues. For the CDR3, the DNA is TGTGCCAGCAGTTCAATCGCAGGGGGGTCCTACAATGAGCAGTTCTTC. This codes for CASSSIAGGSYNEQFF. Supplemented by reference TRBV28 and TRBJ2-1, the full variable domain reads DVKVTQSSRYLVKRTGEKVFLECVQDMDHENMFWYRQDPGLGLRLIYFSYDVKMKEKGDIPEGYSVSREKKERFSLILESASTNQTSMYLCASSSIAGGSYNEQFFGPGTRLTVL.

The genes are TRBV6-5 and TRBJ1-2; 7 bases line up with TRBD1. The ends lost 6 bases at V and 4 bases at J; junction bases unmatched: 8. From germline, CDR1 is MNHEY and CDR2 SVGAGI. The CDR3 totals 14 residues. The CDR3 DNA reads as TGTGCCAGCAGGGCGCACAGGGGTGCCTATGGCTACACCTTC. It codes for CASRAHRGAYGYTF.

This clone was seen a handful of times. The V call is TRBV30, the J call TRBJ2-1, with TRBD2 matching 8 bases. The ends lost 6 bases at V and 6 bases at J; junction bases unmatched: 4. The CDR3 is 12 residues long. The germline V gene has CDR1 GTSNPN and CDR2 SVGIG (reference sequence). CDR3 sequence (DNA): TGTGCCTGCTTAGCGGGGTCCAATGAGCAGTTCTTC. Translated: CACLAGSNEQFF. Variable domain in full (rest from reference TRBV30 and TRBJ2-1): SQTIHQWPATLVQPVGSPLSLECTVEGTSNPNLYWYRQAAGRGLQLLFYSVGIGQISSEVPQNLSASRPQDRQFILSSKKLLLSDSGFYLCACLAGSNEQFFGPGTRLTVL.

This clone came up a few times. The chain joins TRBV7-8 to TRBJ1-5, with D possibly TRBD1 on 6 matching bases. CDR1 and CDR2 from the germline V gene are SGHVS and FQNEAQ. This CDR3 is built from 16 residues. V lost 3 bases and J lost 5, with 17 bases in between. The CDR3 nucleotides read TGTGCCAGCAGCTTTTCGGGGGGGGCCGTTGATCAGCCCCAGCATTTT. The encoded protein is CASSFSGGAVDQPQHF.

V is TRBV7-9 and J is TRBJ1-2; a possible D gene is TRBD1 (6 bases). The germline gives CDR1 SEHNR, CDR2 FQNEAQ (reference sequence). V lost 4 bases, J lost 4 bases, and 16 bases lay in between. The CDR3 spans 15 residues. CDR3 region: CASSSDRWTAYGYTF. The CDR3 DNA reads TGTGCCAGCAGCTCTGACCGATGGACAGCCTATGGCTACACCTTC.

The CDR3 loop is CASSLEAYEGHGYTF. CDR3 coding DNA: TGCGCCAGCAGCCTTGAGGCTTATGAGGGCCATGGCTACACCTTC. The V and J genes are TRBV4-1 and TRBJ1-2; D unclear. The germline gives CDR1 MGHRA, CDR2 YSYEKL. The germline V and J ends were trimmed by 4 bases and 6 bases, with 18 bases remaining between them. This CDR3 contains 15 residues.

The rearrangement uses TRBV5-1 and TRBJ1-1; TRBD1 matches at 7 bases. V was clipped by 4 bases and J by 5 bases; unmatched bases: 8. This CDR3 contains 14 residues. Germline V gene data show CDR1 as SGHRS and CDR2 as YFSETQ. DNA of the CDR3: TGCGCCAGCAGCGCCCGACAGGGTCAGACTGAAGCTTTCTTT. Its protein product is CASSARQGQTEAFF.

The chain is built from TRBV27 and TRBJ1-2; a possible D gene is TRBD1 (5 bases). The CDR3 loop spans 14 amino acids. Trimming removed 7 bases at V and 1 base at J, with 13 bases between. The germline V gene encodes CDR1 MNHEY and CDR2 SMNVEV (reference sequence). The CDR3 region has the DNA TGTGCCAGCACGGCGGGACGGGGTAACTATGGCTACACCTTC. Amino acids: CASTAGRGNYGYTF.